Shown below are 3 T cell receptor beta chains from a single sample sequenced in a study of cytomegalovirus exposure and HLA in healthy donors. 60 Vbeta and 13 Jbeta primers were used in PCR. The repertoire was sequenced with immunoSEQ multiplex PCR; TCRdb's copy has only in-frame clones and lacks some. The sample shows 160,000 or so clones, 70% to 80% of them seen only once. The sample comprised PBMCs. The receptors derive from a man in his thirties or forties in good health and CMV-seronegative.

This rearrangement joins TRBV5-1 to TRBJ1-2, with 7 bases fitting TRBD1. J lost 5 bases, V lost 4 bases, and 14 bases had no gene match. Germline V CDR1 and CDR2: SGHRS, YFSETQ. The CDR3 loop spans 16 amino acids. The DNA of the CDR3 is TGCGCCAGCAGCGTGACAGGGTCCGGGTGGGGGTATGGCTACACCTTC. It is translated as CASSVTGSGWGYGYTF.

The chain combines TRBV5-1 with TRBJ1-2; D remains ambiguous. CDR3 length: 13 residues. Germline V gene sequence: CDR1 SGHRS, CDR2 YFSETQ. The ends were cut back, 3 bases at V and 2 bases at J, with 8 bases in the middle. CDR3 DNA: TGCGCCAGCAGCTCCGACGGGAACTATGGCTACACCTTC. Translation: CASSSDGNYGYTF.

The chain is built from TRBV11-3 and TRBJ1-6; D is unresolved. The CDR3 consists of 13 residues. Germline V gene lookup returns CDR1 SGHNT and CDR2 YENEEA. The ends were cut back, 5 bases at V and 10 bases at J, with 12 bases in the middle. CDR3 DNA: TGTGCCAGCAGCCGGAGGAGGGAATCACCCCTCCACTTT. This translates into CASSRRRESPLHF. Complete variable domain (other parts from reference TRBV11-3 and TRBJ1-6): EAGVVQSPRYKIIEKKQPVAFWCNPISGHNTLYWYLQNLGQGPELLIRYENEEAVDDSQLPKDRFSAERLKGVDSTLKIQPAELGDSAVYLCASSRRRESPLHFGNGTRLTVT.